The TCR beta chain described here comes from a study of radiation and T cells in renal cell carcinoma (dated by TCRdb to about 2020). Background for the entire study: A total of 53 samples underwent TCR beta sequencing, made up of approximately 26 tumors and about 27 peripheral blood samples. Across all 50 or so samples, over 4,000,000 unique CDR3 nucleotide sequences encoding about 2.4 million unique CDR3 amino acid sequences were identified. The final blood draw was performed at 4 weeks after radiation, at the same time as nephrectomy. The paper as a whole reports these results and caveats: The single-armed trial design could not address effects of radiation dose or scheduling on the TCR repertoire. No pretreatment tumor biopsies were available, so the baseline intratumoral presence of clonotypes could not be determined. In blood, the top tumor clonotypes increased between baseline and 2 weeks post-radiation and then shrank by 4 weeks, which suggests that tumor-resident clones expanded only transiently. Blood repertoire dynamics were not followed beyond 4 weeks after treatment.

The CDR3 covers 15 residues, taking in both the cysteine and the phenylalanine. Just the 45-base CDR3 DNA is kept, in frame starting at base 1. V and J are truncated by 4 bases and 4 bases respectively, leaving an intervening sequence of 16 bases. CDR1 and CDR2 (MNHEY, SVGAGI) derive from the germline V gene. The immunoSEQ kit was used, according to the manufacturer's recommendations, to generate TCR beta libraries from genomic DNA. For library preparation, a first multiplex PCR was performed with proprietary primers, followed by a second PCR in which unique barcodes were added, and bead cleanups were performed after each round. Each sample batch included a kit-provided positive control reaction and a negative control reaction. The final libraries were assessed on an Agilent 4200 TapeStation D1000 ScreenTape, pooled by volume, and quantified by qPCR. Sequencing ran on an Illumina NextSeq500 with a MidOutput 150-cycle cartridge, using 156 Read1 and 15 Index1 cycles with kit custom primers. The pooled library was loaded at 1.0 pM, with an approximately 20% PhiX control spiked in. The paper's processing steps were these. Vendor-processed data were analyzed in R, with a clonotype defined as all T cells sharing the same CDR3 nucleotide sequence. In the clone abundance analyses, frequencies in each sample were normalized to that sample's 10,000 most abundant clones. Before analysis, public T cell clones were removed, and these numbered fewer than six per sample on average. A difference in abundance of at least 32-fold between compartments was used to define tumor-enriched and baseline blood-enriched clonotypes. Clonotypes expanded or contracted between blood time points were identified with a beta-binomial differential abundance model. Similarity between tumor and blood repertoires was quantified using the Baroni-Urbani and Buser coefficient, and groups were compared with two-tailed Wilcoxon tests in R. TCRdb took over this immuneACCESS table, retaining in-frame rearrangements with V and J assigned. Such tables are incomplete; in checked studies, under half of the missing clones stem from an unresolved V gene, and the remainder is unexplained. The V and J calls and clone size come from that table; D and trimming were worked out from the DNA. The sample data list roughly 45,000 clones, and roughly 82% of these were observed just once. The ten largest clones take up around a quarter of the sample.

Taken with the paper, the label for time point translates to: blood 4 weeks post-SBRT, at nephrectomy. The sample's treatment or condition label is to be understood as: 15 Gy SBRT to primary tumor, nephrectomy 4 weeks later. The samples were obtained from a clinical trial, where primary renal cell carcinomas were treated with 15 Gy stereotactic body radiation therapy and then removed by nephrectomy 4 weeks afterward. Serial peripheral blood from radiation-treated patients was sampled at baseline, 2 weeks and 4 weeks after SBRT to track tumor-enriched clonotypes. Renal cell carcinoma with clear cell pathology was present in all patients. Genomic DNA for TCR sequencing was prepared using the QIAamp DNA Blood Mini Kit (Qiagen). Only samples passing all quality control checks were included in the analyses. About this clone: Its antigen target is currently unknown. The sample holds no much larger clone one base away, and base qualities are not on file.

The input for sequencing was blood, taken from a patient whose treatment included radiotherapy and nephrectomy. The source is a woman in her 70s with renal cell carcinoma. Recombination linked TRBV6-5 to TRBJ1-1; tentative D gene TRBD1, with 6 bases matching. The nucleotides are TGTGCCAGCAGTTCCACGGGGAAGGGGGTCACTGAAGCTTTCTTT. Its coded protein is CASSSTGKGVTEAFF.